These T cell receptor beta chains were read from a single sample in a study of shared clonotypes between healthy human individuals. Sequenced by immunoSEQ multiplex PCR; TCRdb stores in-frame clones only, minus some. This sample has 560,000 or so clones; roughly 96% occur once, and the top ten carry less than 0.13%. Sequencing input: naive CD8+ T cells sorted from blood. The receptors come from a woman in her twenties or thirties in good health. CDR3s include the opening cysteine and the closing phenylalanine or tryptophan.

J,V,CDR3
TRBJ1-1,TRBV9,CASSGGVGTEAFF
TRBJ2-6,TRBV5-8,CASSLESRAANVLTF
TRBJ2-1,TRBV7-8,CASSFTNEQFF
TRBJ2-3,TRBV28,CASSPGTNTDTQYF
TRBJ2-1,TRBV5-6,CASTGGRGRANEQFF
TRBJ2-2,TRBV5-1,CASSIPGQGGTLATGELFF
TRBJ2-5,TRBV28,CASSLLSSGEQETQYF
TRBJ2-3,TRBV6-6,CASSLQLAGVDTQYF
TRBJ2-2,TRBV15,CATSRDLGGLNTGELFF
TRBJ1-2,TRBV16,CASSQSQGSPDYGYTF
TRBJ2-7,TRBV9,CASSVGGKRSLEQYF
TRBJ1-4,TRBV4-1,CASSPVFSTNEKLFF
TRBJ2-7,TRBV7-9,CASAGIPYEQYF
TRBJ1-2,TRBV27,CASGNSVGQVYGYTF
TRBJ2-7,TRBV19,CASSIGTGSYEQYF
TRBJ1-1,TRBV19,CASSVTLDWLEAFF
TRBJ1-3,TRBV7-6,CASSLADASSGNTIYF
TRBJ1-5,TRBV19,CASSIAQYEQPQHF
TRBJ2-3,TRBV19,CASSIAPYSTDTQYF
TRBJ1-1,TRBV19,CASSQAGRVMNTEAFF
TRBJ1-1,TRBV7-9,CASSLPPVVEAFF
.,TRBV7-9,CAGRGDNYEQYF
TRBJ2-3,TRBV9,CASSPATGLAGLTDTQYF
TRBJ1-3,TRBV6-5,CASSYLPSGNTIYF
TRBJ2-7,TRBV2,CARKETASYEQYF
TRBJ2-3,TRBV11-2,CASSLRWPGEGTDTQYF
TRBJ2-7,TRBV13,CASSLVGSIAYEQYF
TRBJ2-7,TRBV7-9,CASSLLERGGLAAYEQYF
TRBJ2-7,TRBV5-1,CASSLGAEQYF
TRBJ2-5,TRBV2,CASSETASQETQYF
TRBJ2-7,TRBV27,CASSLSWREGLYEQYF
TRBJ2-3,TRBV5-1,CASSSVGSGSTDTQYF
TRBJ2-1,TRBV6-5,CASSYFSGSSYNEQFF
TRBJ2-1,TRBV4-1,CASSQEPLAGVPYNEQFF
TRBJ1-1,TRBV28,CASSLQGTEAFF
TRBJ2-7,TRBV13,CASSLGNMLYSYEQYF
TRBJ1-3,TRBV27,CASSLSYGAPGNTIYF
TRBJ1-1,TRBV5-1,CASSLDSTEAFF
TRBJ2-1,TRBV7-6,CASSQRTSGSAGWYNEQFF
TRBJ1-2,TRBV4-2,CASSQGGQYQILYGYTF
TRBJ2-2,TRBV19,CASSSGITDAAGELFF
TRBJ2-7,TRBV7-9,CASSSEPGLAEQYF
TRBJ2-7,TRBV2,CASARPGTSGGYEQYF
TRBJ2-4,TRBV19,CASSIAGLADHKNIQYF
TRBJ2-1,TRBV9,CASSASGDPLNEQFF
TRBJ2-2,TRBV11-3,CASSLASPGELFF
.,TRBV4-1,CASSPGTPRISYEQYF
TRBJ2-2,TRBV12-5,CASAHGRATGELFF
TRBJ2-1,TRBV28,CASTKIQGARNEQFF
TRBJ2-2,TRBV4-1,CASSQVPASTGELFF
TRBJ2-1,TRBV10-1,CASSGQGSNEQFF
TRBJ2-7,TRBV5-4,CASSLNWGQLSEQYF
TRBJ2-5,TRBV5-1,CASSLELAGGRETQYF
TRBJ2-2,TRBV7-8,CASSPGPTGELFF
TRBJ1-1,TRBV7-2,CASSLAPRVDTEAFF